This entry features one T cell receptor beta chain sequence. Sequencing was performed with immunoSEQ multiplex PCR; in TCRdb, only in-frame clones are kept and a portion is missing. The data show fewer than 200,000 clones, over 80% seen once. This record belongs to a study of blood T cell repertoires in COVID-19. Across the whole study: T cells, B-cell-depleted T cells, or PBMCs supplied cDNA or gDNA.

V lost 4 bases, J lost 6 bases, and 14 bases stayed unmatched. The germline V gene has CDR1 SGHRS and CDR2 YFSETQ. The CDR3 is 16 amino acids. The receptor's source is a woman between 50 and 59 years old with acute or convalescent COVID-19. The V gene is TRBV5-1, the J gene TRBJ1-2, with 8 positions matching TRBD1. Source material: peripheral blood. The CDR3 is CASSLTPGQAGDGYTF. Written as DNA, the CDR3 is TGCGCCAGCAGCCTGACCCCGGGACAGGCAGGGGATGGCTACACCTTC.